The TCR beta chain under discussion was sequenced for a study of immune evolution from preneoplasia to lung adenocarcinoma. Overall study results and limits: KRAS-mutant nodules had the highest T cell clonality. Later-stage lesions appeared to have more T cells, more diversity, less clonality. From normal lung to invasive adenocarcinoma, top clone frequencies appeared to decrease.

As for this clone: No antigen is known for it.

Data came from immunoSEQ multiplex PCR; TCRdb stores just in-frame clones and leaves some out. Seen here are nearly 5,500 clones, 75% to 90% observed once, and the top ten hold 3% to 4.5%. H&E slides confirmed each diagnosis, reviewed by two pathologists independently. V gave up 4 bases and J gave up 4 bases, with 11 bases separating them. The CDR3 sequence is 14 residues long. CDR1 is SGHAT, CDR2 FQNNGV, per germline. The sample taken for sequencing was FFPE minimally invasive lung adenocarcinoma tissue. This receptor was obtained from a person aged 55-79 years with lung adenocarcinoma. This chain joins TRBV11-2 and TRBJ2-1; D is unresolved. The CDR3 region has the DNA TGTGCCAGCAGCTCGACCCTACAGTACAATGAGCAGTTCTTC. Protein sequence: CASSSTLQYNEQFF.